The next 15 T cell receptor beta chains were all read from a single sample in a study of shared clonotypes between healthy human individuals. TCRdb's table, derived via immunoSEQ multiplex PCR, lists solely in-frame clones and lacks some. The data show about 100,000 clones, with approximately 44% seen just once and over 13% held by the top ten. The specimen was PBMCs. The source is a woman between 40 and 50 years old in good health. Some clones in this sample may be carry-over from other donors' samples.

This clone has just one count. The V and J genes are TRBV28 and TRBJ1-5; D ambiguous. The CDR3 is 17 residues long. Germline values: CDR1 MDHEN, CDR2 SYDVKM. V was clipped by 6 bases and J by 4 bases, with 22 bases between them. The chain's CDR3 is CASSVQPGSRGNQPQHF. The CDR3 nucleotides read TGTGCCAGCAGCGTACAGCCGGGGTCCAGAGGGAATCAGCCCCAGCATTTT.

Of note for this clone: This may be a read error, as it is one base from a much larger clone. The chain joins TRBV1 to TRBJ2-1; the table's D gene call, TRBD2, was not cross checked with the DNA. TRBV1 is shown as a pseudogene. This CDR3 spans 16 amino acids. The CDR3 DNA follows: TGCACCAGCGGCCAAGGTGAGCAGCGGAATTACAATGAGCAGTTCTTC. It encodes CTSGQGEQRNYNEQFF.

The chain is built from TRBV10-2 and TRBJ2-7; tentative D call: TRBD1 (6 bases). The CDR3 spans 12 residues. Germline V gene data show CDR1 as WSHSY and CDR2 as SAAADI. V dropped 10 bases and J dropped 1 base, with 11 bases sitting between them. Here the CDR3 DNA reads TGCGCCACCCGGGACAATTCCTACGAGCAGTACTTC. This translates into CATRDNSYEQYF.

This rearrangement joins TRBV30 to TRBJ1-3; D unclear. CDR1 GTSNPN and CDR2 SVGIG come from the germline V gene (reference sequence). The length of the CDR3 is 12 residues. Deletions cut 2 bases from V and 0 bases from J, with 2 bases between. CDR3 sequence (DNA): TGTGCCTGGAGTCCCTCTGGAAACACCATATATTTT. It encodes CAWSPSGNTIYF.

The count of this clone is one. The rearrangement joins TRBV30 to TRBJ2-5, with D hard to call. The CDR3 sequence is 13 residues long. Trimming pared 2 bases from V and 4 bases from J, leaving 11 bases between. Per germline, CDR1 GTSNPN and CDR2 SVGIG (reference sequence). The CDR3 loop reads CAWSRVPPETQYF. DNA of the CDR3: TGTGCCTGGAGTAGGGTGCCCCCAGAGACCCAGTACTTC.

This sequence joins TRBV6-1 and TRBJ2-7, with TRBD1 as a possible D gene (8 bases). The V end was cut by 6 bases, the J end by 0 bases, with 15 bases between. The germline CDR1 and CDR2 sequences are MNHNS and SASEGT. The CDR3 spans 15 residues. Here the CDR3 DNA reads TGTGCCAGCAGCCCGACAGGGGAGGGCTCCTACGAGCAGTACTTC. Translation gives CASSPTGEGSYEQYF.

The V and J genes are TRBV6-1 and TRBJ1-2; D is uncertain. From germline, CDR1 is MNHNS and CDR2 SASEGT. CDR3 size: 11 residues. With 10 bases removed from V and 7 bases from J, the gap between germline ends came to 13 bases. CDR3 sequence reads: CATLPSGGYTF. The CDR3 DNA is TGTGCCACACTTCCCTCGGGTGGCTACACCTTC.

The chain has TRBV7-2 and TRBJ1-3; 8 bases align to TRBD1. The V gene end was trimmed by 2 bases and the J gene end by 6 bases; junction bases not matched to a gene: 3. The CDR3 spans 14 residues. Germline assignment: CDR1 SGHTA and CDR2 FQGNSA. CDR3 in DNA: TGTGCCAGCAGCTTACAGGGGGCTTTAAACACCATATATTTT. Translation gives CASSLQGALNTIYF. Full variable domain (rest looked up from reference TRBV7-2 and TRBJ1-3): GAGVSQSPSNKVTEKGKDVELRCDPISGHTALYWYRQSLGQGLEFLIYFQGNSAPDKSGLPSDRFSAERTGGSVSTLTIQRTQQEDSAVYLCASSLQGALNTIYFGEGSWLTVV.

J is TRBJ1-1 and V is TRBV7-9; no clear D gene. The CDR3 consists of 14 residues. The germline V gene has CDR1 SEHNR and CDR2 FQNEAQ (reference sequence). Deletions cut 1 base from V and 10 bases from J, with 16 bases between. Here the CDR3 reads CASSLDVYAPRAFF. CDR3 nucleotide sequence: TGTGCCAGCAGCTTAGATGTGTATGCACCGCGAGCTTTCTTT.

This clone was seen only a few times. The chain combines TRBV19 with TRBJ1-2; D is possibly TRBD1 (5 bases). Germline V gene sequence: CDR1 LNHDA, CDR2 SQIVND (reference sequence). This CDR3 comprises 13 residues. The V and J ends lost 6 bases and 3 bases respectively, with 11 bases between them. The CDR3 DNA reads TGTGCCAGTAGCCGCAGGGAGTACTATGGCTACACCTTC. This codes for CASSRREYYGYTF.

V and J are TRBV10-2 and TRBJ2-5; 7 nucleotides match TRBD1. The J call may be mistaken, given a closer DNA end match to TRBJ2-7. Per the germline V gene, CDR1 is WSHSY and CDR2 is SAAADI. This CDR3 comprises 16 residues. CDR3 protein: CASSGLGDRPLYEQYF. In DNA form, the CDR3 reads TGCGCCAGCTCCGGTCTAGGGGACAGACCCTTATACGAGCAGTACTTC.

This clone appeared a single time. CDR3 region: CASMKTSGTGVETQYF. In DNA form, the CDR3 reads TGCGCCAGCATGAAGACCTCCGGGACAGGGGTAGAGACCCAGTACTTC. The chain recombines TRBV5-1 with TRBJ2-5; TRBD1 agrees at 10 bases. The CDR3 totals 16 residues. Trimming at V came to 6 bases and at J to 4 bases, leaving 12 bases not matched to a gene. Germline CDR1 reads SGHRS; CDR2 reads YFSETQ. Together with reference TRBV5-1 and TRBJ2-5, the CDR3 gives the full variable domain: KAGVTQTPRYLIKTRGQQVTLSCSPISGHRSVSWYQQTPGQGLQFLFEYFSETQRNKGNFPGRFSGRQFSNSRSEMNVSTLELGDSALYLCASMKTSGTGVETQYFGPGTRLLVL.

V and J are TRBV7-9 and TRBJ2-7; TRBD2 is a possible D gene (6 bases). V shed 7 bases and J shed 5 bases, with 12 bases lying between them. There are 12 residues in the CDR3. The germline V gene has CDR1 SEHNR and CDR2 FQNEAQ (reference sequence). The CDR3 is CASTWGRNEQYF. The CDR3 DNA is TGTGCCAGCACCTGGGGGAGGAACGAGCAGTACTTC.

This sequence joins TRBV7-2 and TRBJ1-6, with unresolved D. V was clipped by 5 bases and J by 10 bases, with 18 bases between them. Germline CDR1 is SGHTA and CDR2 is FQGNSA. The CDR3 totals 15 residues. The CDR3 loop reads CASSPPTTAVSPLHF. In DNA, the CDR3 is TGTGCCAGCAGCCCCCCGACTACTGCGGTGTCACCCCTCCACTTT.

About this clone itself: The CDR3 carries no conserved terminal phenylalanine or tryptophan, so it likely arises from a read error. The chain links TRBV7-9 to TRBJ1-5; D gene uncertain. CDR1 and CDR2 from the germline V gene are SEHNR and FQNEAQ (reference sequence). This CDR3 spans 14 amino acids. V dropped 3 bases and J dropped 5 bases, with 11 bases sitting between them. The CDR3 here is CASSFDGYYQPQHS. CDR3 coding DNA: TGTGCCAGCAGCTTTGACGGCTATTATCAGCCCCAGCATTCT.